This is a list of T cell receptor beta chains from one sample in a study of human T cells and chemical hapten exposure. TCRdb itself ran the RACE reads through MiXCR, one entry per CDR3 protein. This sample has about 110,000 distinct CDR3 sequences; 9% to 9.5% occur once, and the top ten carry around 3%. The starting material was whole blood, obtained in connection with sensitization to the hapten diphenylcyclopropenone (DPC). The receptors stem from a woman aged 35 to 49 with alopecia areata. Some clones in this sample may be carry-over from other donors' samples. Both conserved end residues are part of each CDR3. A D gene is named only where the DNA matches it firmly. Clone sizes are given selectively: once, few, many, or a class where the clone is expanded.

>.|.|TRBJ2-7|TRBV27
CASGRGRVDEQYF
TGTGCCAGTGGTAGGGGCAGGGTCGACGAGCAGTACTTC
>.|.|TRBJ2-5|TRBV6-2/TRBV6-3
CASSSHGDETQYF
TGTGCCAGCAGTTCACACGGGGACGAGACCCAGTACTTC
>.|many|TRBJ2-1|TRBV6-1
CASSDRIRHYNEQFF
TGTGCCAGCAGTGACAGAATCCGCCACTACAATGAGCAGTTCTTC
>TRBD2|.|TRBJ2-2|TRBV7-2
CASSLARGGRGPGELFF
TGTGCCAGCAGCTTAGCGCGTGGAGGGAGGGGCCCCGGGGAGCTGTTTTTT
>.|many|TRBJ2-1|TRBV6-1
CASRPRGQGMRGGSNEQFF
TGTGCCAGCAGACCCCGAGGACAGGGTATGAGGGGGGGGAGCAATGAGCAGTTCTTC
>TRBD2|many|TRBJ2-3|TRBV20-1
CSARVMAGGRTDTQYF
TGCAGTGCTAGAGTGATGGCGGGGGGTAGAACAGATACGCAGTATTTT
>.|few|TRBJ2-7|TRBV20-1
CSVRGGDRYEQYF
TGCAGTGTCAGGGGAGGGGACCGCTACGAGCAGTACTTC
>TRBD2|few|TRBJ2-3|TRBV29-1
CSVDRVAGGPVDTQYF
TGCAGCGTTGATAGAGTAGCGGGGGGGCCAGTGGATACGCAGTATTTT
>TRBD2|few|TRBJ2-1|TRBV19
CASSRLAGGNEQFF
TGTGCCAGTAGTAGGCTAGCGGGGGGCAATGAGCAGTTCTTC
>TRBD2|few|TRBJ2-5|TRBV7-2
CASSPPTGGQETQYF
TGTGCCAGCAGCCCACCGACGGGGGGGCAAGAGACCCAGTACTTC
>.|many|TRBJ1-5|TRBV12-3/TRBV12-4
CASGAQVGVSNQPQHF
TGTGCCAGCGGGGCCCAAGTAGGGGTTAGCAATCAGCCCCAGCATTTT
>.|many|TRBJ1-1|TRBV18
CASSPPPENTEAFF
TGTGCCAGCTCACCACCTCCAGAGAACACTGAAGCTTTCTTT
>.|.|TRBJ2-7|TRBV28
CASSSKVGTGPYEQYF
TGTGCCAGCAGTTCTAAGGTGGGGACCGGACCCTACGAGCAGTACTTC
>.|many|TRBJ1-2|TRBV5-1
CASSLAGRLSGDYGYTF
TGCGCCAGCAGCTTGGCCGGCAGGCTATCGGGGGACTATGGCTACACCTTC
>.|few|TRBJ2-7|TRBV30
CAWTSPPGRGYEQYF
TGTGCCTGGACGAGTCCCCCTGGCAGGGGCTACGAGCAGTACTTC
>.|.|TRBJ1-2|TRBV2
CASSANYGYTF
TGTGCCAGCAGCGCTAACTATGGCTACACCTTC
>TRBD1|many|TRBJ2-7|TRBV28
CASLYPGQASREQYF
TGTGCCAGCTTGTACCCGGGACAGGCGTCTCGTGAGCAGTACTTC
>.|.|TRBJ2-5|TRBV7-2
CASSRDWRAETQYF
TGTGCCAGCAGCCGGGACTGGAGGGCGGAGACCCAGTACTTC
>.|.|TRBJ1-5|TRBV19
CASSLVGVVGQPQHF
TGTGCCAGTAGTCTTGTGGGGGTCGTGGGACAGCCCCAGCATTTT
>.|many|TRBJ2-7|TRBV7-9
CASSPPGRGGSYEQYF
TGTGCCAGCAGTCCCCCGGGCAGGGGAGGATCCTACGAGCAGTACTTC
>.|few|TRBJ1-4|TRBV18
CASSRQALLGTNEKLFF
TGTGCCAGCTCACGACAGGCCCTCCTTGGGACTAATGAAAAACTGTTTTTT
>.|.|TRBJ2-7|TRBV6-6
CASSSQVREQYF
TGTGCCAGCAGTTCACAGGTTCGTGAGCAGTACTTC
>TRBD2|.|TRBJ2-2|TRBV18
CASSPKAAGAPNTGELFF
TGTGCCAGCTCACCAAAGGCGGCGGGAGCCCCGAACACCGGGGAGCTGTTTTTT
>.|many|TRBJ2-1|TRBV9
CASSGGVRYEQFF
TGTGCCAGCAGCGGGGGGGTCAGGTATGAGCAGTTCTTC
>.|few|TRBJ2-7|TRBV2
CASTGVEQYF
TGTGCCAGCACTGGGGTCGAGCAGTACTTC
>TRBD2|many|TRBJ2-7|TRBV6-5
CASSYSGSGGTTYEQYF
TGTGCCAGCAGTTACTCGGGTAGCGGGGGGACAACCTACGAGCAGTACTTC
>.|.|TRBJ2-1|TRBV12-3/TRBV12-4
CASSLVDNYEQFF
TGTGCCAGCAGTTTAGTCGATAACTATGAGCAGTTCTTC
>.|few|TRBJ2-1|TRBV2
CASSSRSEQFF
TGTGCCAGCAGTTCTAGGAGTGAGCAGTTCTTC
>.|many|TRBJ2-7|TRBV7-9
CASSPRGGLSYEQYF
TGTGCCAGCAGCCCGAGGGGCGGTCTCTCCTACGAGCAGTACTTC
>TRBD2|many|TRBJ2-1|TRBV11-3
CASSVGGTRNNEQFF
TGTGCCAGCAGCGTAGGGGGGACTAGGAACAATGAGCAGTTCTTC
>.|many|TRBJ1-6|TRBV6-6
CASRSGPSSPLHF
TGTGCCAGCCGATCGGGACCCTCGTCACCCCTCCACTTT
>.|few|TRBJ2-1|TRBV29-1
CSVGGNNEQFF
TGCAGCGTTGGGGGCAACAATGAGCAGTTCTTC
>TRBD2|.|TRBJ2-7|TRBV11-2
CASSTKSRLAGSRSYEQYF
TGTGCCAGCAGCACAAAATCAAGACTAGCGGGGTCCCGTTCCTACGAGCAGTACTTC
>TRBD1|few|TRBJ2-2|TRBV29-1
CSVDRGGTGELFF
TGCAGCGTCGACAGGGGAGGCACCGGGGAGCTGTTTTTT
>TRBD2|.|TRBJ2-3|TRBV5-1
CASSLGLAGSTDTQYF
TGCGCCAGCAGCTTGGGACTAGCGGGGAGCACAGATACGCAGTATTTT
>.|few|TRBJ1-6|TRBV5-1
CASSLDLNFNSPLHF
TGCGCCAGCAGCTTGGACTTGAACTTTAATTCACCCCTCCATTTT
>.|.|TRBJ1-6|TRBV20-1
CSPGNSPLHF
TGCAGTCCCGGTAATTCACCCCTCCACTTT
>.|few|TRBJ2-5|TRBV7-3
CASSLSSGAGGETQYF
TGTGCCAGCAGCCTCTCGTCAGGGGCCGGCGGAGAGACCCAGTACTTC
>.|few|TRBJ1-2|TRBV9
CASSVEIDYGYTF
TGTGCCAGCAGCGTAGAAATTGACTATGGCTACACCTTC
>.|few|TRBJ1-2|TRBV29-1
CSVEVGRGYGYTF
TGCAGCGTTGAGGTGGGGAGGGGCTATGGCTACACCTTC